The 8 T cell receptor beta chains below come from one sample, sequenced in a study of blood T cell repertoires in COVID-19. Clones were read by immunoSEQ multiplex PCR, and TCRdb kept only the in-frame ones, dropping some. The repertoire holds approximately 430,000 clones, with around 86% as singletons. The sequenced sample consisted of peripheral blood. The source of these receptors is a woman in her thirties with active or convalescent COVID-19.

The V and J genes are TRBV25-1 and TRBJ2-7; TRBD1 matches at 8 bases. The germline CDR1 and CDR2 sequences are MGHDK and SYGVNS. The CDR3 covers 14 residues. Trimming at V came to 2 bases and at J to 2 bases, leaving 2 bases not matched to a gene. CDR3 DNA sequence: TGTGCCAGCAGTGAACGGACAGGGACCTACGAGCAGTACTTC. This translates into CASSERTGTYEQYF.

This clone was counted once. The V and J genes are TRBV24-1 and TRBJ2-4; unclear D gene. The length of the CDR3 is 16 residues. V lost 8 bases, J lost 0 bases, and 16 bases lay in between. The V gene's germline CDR1 is KGHDR and CDR2 SFDVKD. This CDR3 is CATNEVRPLAKNIQYF. In DNA form, the CDR3 reads TGTGCCACCAACGAGGTTAGACCTCTAGCCAAAAACATTCAGTACTTC.

The V call is TRBV5-6, the J call TRBJ2-5; D perhaps matches TRBD2 (6 bases). V lost 3 bases and J 9 bases, leaving 21 bases between the germline ends. The CDR3 is 15 amino acids. From germline, CDR1 is SGHDT and CDR2 YYEEEE. CDR3 residues: CASSSRDGTNLPQYF. In DNA form, the CDR3 reads TGTGCCAGCAGCTCGCGGGACGGAACCAATCTGCCCCAGTACTTC.

The chain has TRBV18 and TRBJ1-2, with 9 bases aligning to TRBD1. Trimming took 0 bases from V and 2 from J; bases not matched to a gene: 4. The CDR3 extends over 16 amino acids. CDR1 is KGHSH, CDR2 LQKENI, per germline. As DNA, the CDR3 is TGTGCCAGCTCACCACCCCGGGGACAGGGAAACTATGGCTACACCTTC. Its translation: CASSPPRGQGNYGYTF.

The rearrangement uses TRBV30 and TRBJ2-5; 12 bases align to TRBD1. CDR1 and CDR2 (germline): GTSNPN, SVGIG (reference sequence). V was pared by 1 base and J by 4 bases, with 4 bases of the junction left unmatched. The CDR3 is 15 residues long. The chain's CDR3 is CAWSGDRGLGETQYF. CDR3 nucleotides: TGTGCCTGGAGTGGGGACAGGGGGCTGGGAGAGACCCAGTACTTC. Full variable domain (missing parts from reference TRBV30 and TRBJ2-5): SQTIHQWPATLVQPVGSPLSLECTVEGTSNPNLYWYRQAAGRGLQLLFYSVGIGQISSEVPQNLSASRPQDRQFILSSKKLLLSDSGFYLCAWSGDRGLGETQYFGPGTRLLVL.

The rearrangement joins TRBV10-2 to TRBJ1-1; the match to TRBD1 covers 9 bases. Germline V gives CDR1 WSHSY, CDR2 SAAADI. CDR3 length: 13 amino acids. V was pared by 5 bases and J by 4 bases, with 2 bases of the junction left unmatched. The CDR3 DNA sequence: TGCGCCAGCAGTAGGGACAGGGCCACTGAAGCTTTCTTT. This translates into CASSRDRATEAFF.

The chain employs TRBV3-1 (or the pseudogene TRBV3-2) and TRBJ1-3; a weak D match, TRBD1 (5 bases). The CDR3 sequence is 16 residues long. Germline CDR1 LGHDT, CDR2 YNNKEL (reference sequence). The V end lost 1 base, the J end lost 8 bases, and 18 bases lay between the germline ends. The CDR3 protein is CASSQVGGLRAYTIYF. CDR3 bases: TGTGCCAGCAGCCAAGTCGGGGGACTGAGAGCGTACACCATATATTTT.

CDR3 amino acids: CASSNLASNTGELFF. The CDR3 DNA reads TGTGCCAGTAGTAATCTAGCAAGTAACACCGGGGAGCTGTTTTTT. The chain has TRBV19 and TRBJ2-2; D possibly corresponds to TRBD2 (5 bases). V was cut by 4 bases and J by 2 bases, with 11 bases left in between. The CDR3 length is 15 residues. The germline gives CDR1 LNHDA, CDR2 SQIVND (reference sequence).